The rows below give T cell receptor beta chains drawn from one sample of a study of T cell responses to AZD1222 COVID-19 vaccine. Profiled with immunoSEQ multiplex PCR; TCRdb holds only in-frame clones, not every one. The sample contains approximately 190,000 clones, over 85% of which appear only once. This specimen consisted of peripheral blood, obtained 28 days after the second dose of the MenACWY control vaccine. The receptors derive from an adult who received the MenACWY meningococcal vaccine as a control. Both conserved end residues are part of each CDR3. The D gene is left open where the match is weak. Not every row has a clone size; where given, it reads once, few, many or a size class.

V gene,clone size,D gene,J gene,CDR3 length,CDR3 protein
TRBV6-6,.,TRBD1,TRBJ2-7,15,CASSLFRQGAGEQYF
TRBV7-2,.,.,TRBJ2-3,13,CASSLMVQYTQYF
TRBV9,.,.,TRBJ1-2,13,CASSRDIFYGYTF
TRBV3-1/TRBV3-2,.,TRBD2,TRBJ2-1,18,CASSQHWRDSGRVNEQFF
TRBV5-5,.,.,TRBJ2-1,13,CASHRDVNNEQFF
TRBV7-9,.,.,TRBJ1-5,13,CASSGGNNQPQHF
TRBV19,.,.,TRBJ1-2,13,CASSIVRGSGYTF
TRBV4-3,.,TRBD2,TRBJ2-1,16,CASSRELAGSVNEQFF
TRBV3-1/TRBV3-2,.,.,TRBJ1-2,14,CASSQDSSGYGYTF
TRBV28,.,TRBD1,TRBJ2-7,13,CASRGTGVHEQYF
TRBV7-2,once,.,TRBJ1-6,13,CASRSALYSPLHF
TRBV24-1,.,.,TRBJ1-5,10,CATSVKPQHF
TRBV11-3,.,.,TRBJ2-7,15,CASSPSRGFRYEQYF
TRBV18,.,.,TRBJ2-3,14,CASSRSRSTDTQYF
TRBV5-5,.,TRBD2,TRBJ2-2,17,CASSLSSGRVNTGELFF
TRBV7-2,.,TRBD2,TRBJ2-2,15,CASSLQIGRSGELFF
TRBV7-6,.,.,TRBJ2-7,13,CASSLEKAYEQYF
TRBV11-3,.,.,TRBJ2-2,14,CASSPLTNTGELFF
TRBV4-2,.,.,TRBJ2-3,14,CASSHFLHTDTQYF
TRBV10-3,.,.,TRBJ2-7,12,CAISTSSYEQYF
TRBV5-1,.,.,TRBJ2-7,15,CASSVAWSMDYEQYF
TRBV5-1,once,.,TRBJ1-1,14,CASSFGVWNTEAFF
TRBV12-3/TRBV12-4,.,.,TRBJ1-1,13,CASRSLPRPEAFF
TRBV19,.,TRBD1,TRBJ1-2,14,CASTNTRGPYGYTF
TRBV7-9,few,.,TRBJ2-1,19,CASSLGGRAVGMGYNEQFF
TRBV11-3,.,.,TRBJ1-1,18,CASSFRPGGLGMNTEAFF
TRBV5-1,.,.,TRBJ2-7,14,CASSFLANSYEQYF
TRBV3-1/TRBV3-2,.,.,TRBJ2-2,15,CASSQGGGNTGELFF
TRBV2,few,TRBD2,TRBJ2-1,15,CASRGLAGVGNEQFF
TRBV6-5,.,.,TRBJ2-5,13,CASSTIRGATQYF
TRBV11-2,.,TRBD2,TRBJ2-3,17,CASSSSPTSGITDTQYF
TRBV2,.,.,TRBJ2-7,13,CASRFERFGEQYF
TRBV5-1,few,.,TRBJ2-5,13,CASRTVIEETQYF
TRBV20-1,.,TRBD2,TRBJ2-3,10,CSAGRDTQYF
TRBV23-1,.,.,TRBJ2-3,18,CASSQEQREGGGGDTQYF
TRBV7-3,.,TRBD2,TRBJ2-3,17,CASSPTPGTSGSNTQYF
TRBV29-1,.,.,TRBJ1-2,12,CSVGGMGQGYTF
TRBV7-2,.,.,TRBJ1-1,12,CASSLSRAEAFF
TRBV4-1,.,TRBD2,TRBJ2-7,16,CASSQGQREMGYEQYF
TRBV5-1,.,.,TRBJ2-5,12,CASSLSSRTQYF